The 2 T cell receptor beta chains given below trace back to one sample, sequenced in a study of blood T cell repertoires in COVID-19. Repertoires were generated with immunoSEQ multiplex PCR, while TCRdb's copy carries only in-frame clones and drops some. The sample contains 200,000 to 250,000 clones, 86% of which appear only once. The specimen sequenced was peripheral blood. These receptors all come from a man between 60 and 70 years old with acute or convalescent COVID-19.

The V call is TRBV6-2 or TRBV6-3, the J call TRBJ2-1; maybe TRBD2 (6 bases). Germline assignment: CDR1 MNHEY and CDR2 SVGEGT. V lost 0 bases and J lost 6, with 21 bases in between. This CDR3 region has 18 residues. Here the CDR3 DNA reads TGTGCCAGCAGTTACTCTGACCGGAGGGCCAGGATTCGCAATGAGCAGTTCTTC. This sequence encodes CASSYSDRRARIRNEQFF.

V is TRBV30 and J is TRBJ1-1; perhaps TRBD1 as D (5 bases). Germline CDR1 GTSNPN, CDR2 SVGIG (reference sequence). The CDR3 spans 13 residues. Trimming removed 1 base from V and 7 bases from J, with 13 bases in between. The DNA of the CDR3 is TGTGCCTGGAGTGGGAGGAGGGGCGGTGAAGCTTTCTTT. Protein product: CAWSGRRGGEAFF.